The subject of this entry is one TCR beta chain. This clonotype has ten or more counts. It has no known antigen specificity. No quality values exist for individual bases; no much larger clone is one base distant. Libraries were made using RT-PCR. Instrument used: Illumina HiSeq 2500. Through fastp at Q25 and MiXCR, TCRdb rebuilt clones from the public reads, retaining in-frame beta chains. Under each unique CDR3 protein, matching rows form one entry showing the most common genes and DNA. For this sample there are hundreds of thousands of distinct CDR3 sequences; 11% to 15% appear just once. Clones ranked in the top ten supply 6.5% to 8.5% of the sample. This entry comes from a study of response to subunit inactivated influenza vaccine (dated by TCRdb to 2017 to 2018). Looking at the study overall: Deep quantitative profiling of the T cell receptor repertoire was used in the study to follow responses to a trivalent subunit inactivated influenza vaccine. The research as a whole found: It was suggested by the authors that each seasonal influenza vaccination may recruit only a limited number of new T cells.

V and J are truncated by 3 bases and 5 bases respectively, leaving an intervening sequence of 29 bases. The cysteine opens and the phenylalanine closes a CDR3 of 19 amino acids. Only the CDR3 part of the read is kept: 57 bases, read in frame from the first base. The germline V gene (reference sequence) supplies CDR1 MNHEY and CDR2 SMNVEV. This chain joins TRBV27 to TRBJ2-7; the D gene could be TRBD1 or TRBD2, each one agreeing over 5 bases. The sequence came from a man aged 45 to 65 who received an inactivated influenza vaccine. Donor details come from another sample of the same person, matched by shared clones. Source: PBMCs from blood, taken 14 to 15 days before vaccination. The nucleotide sequence is TGTGCCAGCAGTTTCTCTGGTAGCTCGGGATGGGCAGGGATCCACGAGCAGTACTTC. Its protein reads: CASSFSGSSGWAGIHEQYF.